Below, 3 T cell receptor beta chains from the same sample are listed, as sequenced in a study of blood T cell repertoires in COVID-19. Assay: immunoSEQ multiplex PCR; the TCRdb copy retains only in-frame clones and omits some. The sample has roughly 250,000 clones; 84% are singletons. The sample was peripheral blood. Every receptor here comes from a man aged 50 to 59 with acute or convalescent COVID-19.

This clone was detected a few times. The chain has TRBV25-1 and TRBJ2-2, with D possibly being TRBD2 (6 bases). The CDR3 sequence is 14 residues long. The V end was cut by 4 bases, the J end by 3 bases, with 9 bases between. CDR1 and CDR2 from the germline V gene are MGHDK and SYGVNS. CDR3 nucleotides: TGTGCCAGCAGTGTCCAGCGGGACACCGGGGAGCTGTTTTTT. Its translation: CASSVQRDTGELFF.

The V gene is TRBV7-2, the J gene TRBJ1-1; TRBD1 agrees at 7 bases. V lost 4 bases and J lost 2; bases outside the gene matches: 4. Germline V gene lookup returns CDR1 SGHTA and CDR2 FQGNSA. The CDR3 totals 14 residues. CDR3 sequence: CASSSGQVNTEAFF. DNA of the CDR3: TGTGCCAGCAGCTCTGGACAGGTCAACACTGAAGCTTTCTTT.

This clone has only a few counts. CDR3 region: CASSPPGLGNTEAFF. In DNA, the CDR3 is TGTGCCAGCTCACCCCCGGGACTTGGAAACACTGAAGCTTTCTTT. The chain recombines TRBV18 with TRBJ1-1; the D gene is possibly TRBD1 (5 bases). CDR1 and CDR2 from the germline V gene are KGHSH and LQKENI. This CDR3 is 15 amino acids long. Trimming took off 3 bases at V and 2 bases at J, with 13 bases between the two ends. Variable domain in full (rest from reference TRBV18 and TRBJ1-1): NAGVMQNPRHLVRRRGQEARLRCSPMKGHSHVYWYRQLPEEGLKFMVYLQKENIIDESGMPKERFSAEFPKEGPSILRIQQVVRGDSAAYFCASSPPGLGNTEAFFGQGTRLTVV.